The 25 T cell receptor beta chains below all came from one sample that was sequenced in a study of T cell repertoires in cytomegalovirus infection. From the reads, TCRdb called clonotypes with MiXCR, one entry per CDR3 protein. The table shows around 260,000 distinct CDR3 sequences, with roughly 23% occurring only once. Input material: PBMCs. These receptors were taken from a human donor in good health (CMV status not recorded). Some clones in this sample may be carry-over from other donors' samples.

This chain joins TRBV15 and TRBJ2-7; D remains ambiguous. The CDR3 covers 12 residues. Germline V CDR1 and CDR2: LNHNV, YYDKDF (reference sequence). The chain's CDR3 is CASAGTSYEQYF. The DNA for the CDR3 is TGTGCGTCGGCTGGAACGTCGTACGAGCAGTACTTC.

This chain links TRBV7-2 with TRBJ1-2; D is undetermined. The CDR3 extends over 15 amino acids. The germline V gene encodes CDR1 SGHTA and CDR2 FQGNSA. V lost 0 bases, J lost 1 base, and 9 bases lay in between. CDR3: CASSLARQSNYGYTF. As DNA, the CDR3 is TGTGCCAGCAGCTTAGCGCGCCAGAGTAACTATGGCTACACCTTC.

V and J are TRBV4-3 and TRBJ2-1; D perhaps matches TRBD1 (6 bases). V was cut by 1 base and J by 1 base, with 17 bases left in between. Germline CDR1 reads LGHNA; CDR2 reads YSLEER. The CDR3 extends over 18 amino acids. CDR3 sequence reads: CASSQARTGRGSYNEQFF. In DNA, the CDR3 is TGCGCCAGCAGCCAAGCCCGCACGGGCAGGGGATCCTACAATGAGCAGTTCTTC.

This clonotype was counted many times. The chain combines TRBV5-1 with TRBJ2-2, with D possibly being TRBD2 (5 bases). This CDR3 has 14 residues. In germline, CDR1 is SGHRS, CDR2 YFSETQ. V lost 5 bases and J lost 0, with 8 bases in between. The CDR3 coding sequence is TGCGCCAGCAGAGGAGGACCGAACACCGGGGAGCTGTTTTTT. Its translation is CASRGGPNTGELFF.

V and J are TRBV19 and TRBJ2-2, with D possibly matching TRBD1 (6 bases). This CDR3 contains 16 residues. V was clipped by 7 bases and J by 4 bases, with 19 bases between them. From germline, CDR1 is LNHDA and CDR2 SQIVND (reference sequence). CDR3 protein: CASTSPRDTSTGELFF. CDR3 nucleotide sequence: TGTGCCAGTACCTCTCCCCGGGACACATCCACCGGGGAGCTGTTTTTT.

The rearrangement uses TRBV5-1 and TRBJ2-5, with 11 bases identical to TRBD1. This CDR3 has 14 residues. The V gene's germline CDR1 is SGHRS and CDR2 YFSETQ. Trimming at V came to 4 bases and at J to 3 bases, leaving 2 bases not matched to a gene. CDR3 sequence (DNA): TGCGCCAGCAGCGGGACAGGGGGAGAAGAGACCCAGTACTTC. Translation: CASSGTGGEETQYF.

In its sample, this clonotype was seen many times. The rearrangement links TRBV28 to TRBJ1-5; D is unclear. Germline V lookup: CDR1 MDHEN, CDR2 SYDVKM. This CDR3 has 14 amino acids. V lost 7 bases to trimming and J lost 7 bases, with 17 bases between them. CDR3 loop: CASNGWAVRQPQHF. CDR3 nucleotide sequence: TGTGCCAGCAATGGGTGGGCAGTACGACAGCCCCAGCATTTT.

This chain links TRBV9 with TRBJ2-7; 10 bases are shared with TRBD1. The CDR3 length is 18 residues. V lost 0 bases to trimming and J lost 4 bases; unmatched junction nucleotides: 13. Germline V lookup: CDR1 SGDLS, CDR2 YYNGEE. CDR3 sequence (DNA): TGTGCCAGCAGCGTAGCGGATGGTTGGGACAGGGGACGATACGAGCAGTACTTC. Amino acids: CASSVADGWDRGRYEQYF.

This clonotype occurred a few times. DNA of the CDR3: TGTGCCAGCAGATTGGACCAAGCGTCCGGGGAGCTGTTTTTT. The encoded protein is CASRLDQASGELFF. The chain is built from TRBV12-3 or TRBV12-4 and TRBJ2-2; D uncertain. The CDR3 consists of 14 residues. V lost 6 bases and J lost 6, with 14 bases in between.

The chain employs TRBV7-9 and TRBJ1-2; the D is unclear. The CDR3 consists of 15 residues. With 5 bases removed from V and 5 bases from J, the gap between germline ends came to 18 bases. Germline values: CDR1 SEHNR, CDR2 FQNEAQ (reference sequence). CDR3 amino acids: CASSPDPGSPYGYTF. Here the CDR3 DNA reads TGTGCCAGCAGCCCCGACCCGGGGTCACCGTATGGCTACACCTTC.

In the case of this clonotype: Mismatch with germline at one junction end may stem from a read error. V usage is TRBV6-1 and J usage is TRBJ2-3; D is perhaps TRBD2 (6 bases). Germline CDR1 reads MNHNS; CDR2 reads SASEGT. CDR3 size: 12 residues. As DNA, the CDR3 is TGTGCCAGCACCGAACCGGGAGATACGAAGTATTTT. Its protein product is CASTEPGDTKYF.

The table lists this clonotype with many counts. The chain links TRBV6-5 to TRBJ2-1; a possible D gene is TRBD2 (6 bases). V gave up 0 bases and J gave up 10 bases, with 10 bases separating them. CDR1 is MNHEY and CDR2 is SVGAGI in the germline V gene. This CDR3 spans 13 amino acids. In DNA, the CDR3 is TGTGCCAGCAGTTACTCGCGGGGAACGGAGCAGTTCTTC. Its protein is CASSYSRGTEQFF.

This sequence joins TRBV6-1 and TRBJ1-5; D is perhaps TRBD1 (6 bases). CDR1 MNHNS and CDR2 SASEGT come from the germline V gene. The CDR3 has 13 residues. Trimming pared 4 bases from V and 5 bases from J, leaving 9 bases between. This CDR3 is CASSATGYQPQHF. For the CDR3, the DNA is TGTGCCAGCAGTGCTACAGGGTATCAGCCCCAGCATTTT.

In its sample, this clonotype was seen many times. CDR3 amino acids: CASSLGGQGHNSPLHF. The CDR3 nucleotides read TGTGCCAGCAGTTTAGGGGGACAGGGCCATAATTCACCCCTCCACTTT. The chain employs TRBV28 and TRBJ1-6, with 9 bases that match TRBD1. The V segment lost 2 bases and the J segment 5 bases; nucleotides outside the gene matches: 4. The CDR3 is made up of 16 amino acids. From germline, CDR1 is MDHEN and CDR2 SYDVKM.

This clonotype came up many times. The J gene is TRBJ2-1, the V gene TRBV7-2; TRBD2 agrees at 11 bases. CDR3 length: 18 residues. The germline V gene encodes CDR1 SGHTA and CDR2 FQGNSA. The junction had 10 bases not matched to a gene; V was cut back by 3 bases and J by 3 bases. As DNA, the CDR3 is TGTGCCAGCAGCTTCCCCCTTAGCGGGAGGGTTGGCTACAATGAGCAGTTCTTC. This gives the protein CASSFPLSGRVGYNEQFF.

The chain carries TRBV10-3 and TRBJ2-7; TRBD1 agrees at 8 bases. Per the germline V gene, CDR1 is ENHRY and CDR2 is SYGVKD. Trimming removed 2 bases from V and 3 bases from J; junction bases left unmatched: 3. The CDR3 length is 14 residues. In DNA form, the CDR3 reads TGTGCCATCAGTGAGAAGGACAGGGTCTACGAGCAGTACTTC. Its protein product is CAISEKDRVYEQYF.

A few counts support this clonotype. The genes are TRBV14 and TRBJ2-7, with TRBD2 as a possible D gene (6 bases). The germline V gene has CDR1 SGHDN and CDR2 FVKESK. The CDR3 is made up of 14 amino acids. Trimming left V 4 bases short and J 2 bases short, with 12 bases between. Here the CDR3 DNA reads TGTGCCAGCAGCCGTCCGGGACTGGCCTACGAGCAGTACTTC. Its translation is CASSRPGLAYEQYF.

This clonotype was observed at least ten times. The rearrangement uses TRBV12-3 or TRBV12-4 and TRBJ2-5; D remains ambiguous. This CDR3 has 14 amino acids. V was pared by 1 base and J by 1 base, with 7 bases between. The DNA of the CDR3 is TGTGCCAGCAGTTTAGGGGCGCTCCAAGAGACCCAGTACTTC. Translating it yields CASSLGALQETQYF.

DNA for the CDR3: TGTGCCAGCAGTAGGGGGGGGGGGTCCGCCTCCTACGAGCAGTACTTC. It translates to CASSRGGGSASYEQYF. V and J are TRBV28 and TRBJ2-7; tentative D call: TRBD2 (7 bases). From germline, CDR1 is MDHEN and CDR2 SYDVKM. The CDR3 consists of 16 residues. The V and J ends lost 5 bases and 0 bases respectively, with 17 bases between them.

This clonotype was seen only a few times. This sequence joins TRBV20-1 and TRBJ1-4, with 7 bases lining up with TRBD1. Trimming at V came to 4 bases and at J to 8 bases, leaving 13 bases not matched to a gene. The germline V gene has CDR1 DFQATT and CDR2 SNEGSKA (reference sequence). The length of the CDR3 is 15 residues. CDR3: CSATQDGTVKEKLFF. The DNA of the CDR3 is TGCAGTGCTACCCAAGACGGGACAGTGAAAGAAAAACTGTTTTTT.

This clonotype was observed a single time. Here the CDR3 reads CASSFLGRGAETQYF. CDR3 DNA sequence: TGTGCCAGCAGTTTTTTGGGGAGGGGCGCGGAGACCCAGTACTTC. This sequence joins TRBV27 and TRBJ2-5, with 7 bases fitting TRBD2. The CDR3 length is 15 residues. Unmatched junction bases numbered 9, after V lost 3 bases and J lost 5 bases. Germline CDR1 and CDR2: MNHEY and SMNVEV (reference sequence).

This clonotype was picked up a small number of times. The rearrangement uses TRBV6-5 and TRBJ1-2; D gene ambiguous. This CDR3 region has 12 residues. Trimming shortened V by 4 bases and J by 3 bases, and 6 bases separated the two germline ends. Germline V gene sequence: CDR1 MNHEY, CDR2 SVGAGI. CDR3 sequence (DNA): TGTGCCAGCAGTTCGTACGACTATGGCTACACCTTC. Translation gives CASSSYDYGYTF.

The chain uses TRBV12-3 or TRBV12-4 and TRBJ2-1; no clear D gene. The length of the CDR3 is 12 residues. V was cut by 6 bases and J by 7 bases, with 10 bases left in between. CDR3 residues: CASRFSVNEQFF. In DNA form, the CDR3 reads TGTGCCAGCAGATTCTCAGTGAATGAGCAGTTCTTC.

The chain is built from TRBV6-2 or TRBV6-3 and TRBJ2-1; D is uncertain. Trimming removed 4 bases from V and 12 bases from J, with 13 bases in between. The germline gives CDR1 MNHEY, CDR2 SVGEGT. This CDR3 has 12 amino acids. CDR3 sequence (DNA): TGTGCCAGCAGTTCCGCCGCGCCGGGGCAGTTCTTC. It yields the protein CASSSAAPGQFF.

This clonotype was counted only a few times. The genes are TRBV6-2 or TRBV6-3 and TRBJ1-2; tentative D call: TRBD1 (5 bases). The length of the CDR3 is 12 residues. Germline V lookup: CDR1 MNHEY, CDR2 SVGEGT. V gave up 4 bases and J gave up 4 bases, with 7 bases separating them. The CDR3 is CASSSGSYGYTF. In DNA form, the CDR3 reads TGTGCCAGCAGTTCAGGGAGCTATGGCTACACCTTC.